A selection of T cell receptor beta chains follows, all from one sample in a study of blood T cell repertoires in COVID-19. The repertoire was sequenced with immunoSEQ multiplex PCR; TCRdb's copy has only in-frame clones and lacks some. The table includes tens of thousands of clones, approximately 78% detected once. The source material was peripheral blood. The receptors were sampled from a human donor in a cohort sampled during active COVID-19. CDR3s include the opening cysteine and the closing phenylalanine or tryptophan. D genes are given only for firm matches. Some rows have no size entry. The others give once, few or many, or a class for an expanded clone.

clone_size: .; j_call: TRBJ2-7; v_call: TRBV4-1; d_call: .; cdr3_nt: TGCGCCAGCAGCCCTGGTCGGGGGAGCTCCTACGAGCAGTACTTC; cdr3_aa: CASSPGRGSSYEQYF
clone_size: .; j_call: TRBJ1-2; v_call: TRBV7-9; d_call: .; cdr3_nt: TGTGCCAGCAGCCGCGCCGGGGGGTTGTTGGGCTATGGCTACACCTTC; cdr3_aa: CASSRAGGLLGYGYTF
clone_size: .; j_call: TRBJ1-3; v_call: TRBV11-2; d_call: .; cdr3_nt: TGTGCCAGCAGCTTCGCAGGGAAAGGAAACACCATATATTTT; cdr3_aa: CASSFAGKGNTIYF
clone_size: .; j_call: TRBJ2-2; v_call: TRBV5-1; d_call: TRBD2; cdr3_nt: TGCGCCAGCAGCTTGGTAGCGCTAGCGGATAGCACCGGGGAGCTGTTTTTT; cdr3_aa: CASSLVALADSTGELFF
clone_size: few; j_call: TRBJ2-2; v_call: TRBV24-1; d_call: .; cdr3_nt: TGTGCCACCAGTTTCCGGGACACGTTGGACGGGGAGCTGTTTTTT; cdr3_aa: CATSFRDTLDGELFF
clone_size: .; j_call: TRBJ2-3; v_call: TRBV27; d_call: .; cdr3_nt: TGTGCCAGCAGGCAGTCAGGCACAGATACGCAGTATTTT; cdr3_aa: CASRQSGTDTQYF
clone_size: .; j_call: TRBJ2-2; v_call: TRBV5-1; d_call: TRBD1; cdr3_nt: TGCGCCAGCAGCTTGGCCGTCTTAGGGACAGGCGACACCGGGGAGCTGTTTTTT; cdr3_aa: CASSLAVLGTGDTGELFF
clone_size: .; j_call: TRBJ1-1; v_call: TRBV18; d_call: .; cdr3_nt: TGTGCCAGCTCGCTAGGACAGCTCGAAGCTTTCTTT; cdr3_aa: CASSLGQLEAFF
clone_size: .; j_call: TRBJ1-2; v_call: TRBV5-1; d_call: .; cdr3_nt: TGCGCCAGCAGGCGGGAGGGGGATGGCTACACCTTC; cdr3_aa: CASRREGDGYTF
clone_size: .; j_call: TRBJ1-4; v_call: TRBV7-8; d_call: TRBD1; cdr3_nt: TGTGCCAGCAGCTTAGGGACAGGGGCGTATGAAAAACTGTTTTTT; cdr3_aa: CASSLGTGAYEKLFF
clone_size: .; j_call: TRBJ2-1; v_call: TRBV19; d_call: TRBD2; cdr3_nt: TGTGCCAGTAGTATGACTAGCGGGGTTTACAATGAGCAGTTCTTC; cdr3_aa: CASSMTSGVYNEQFF
clone_size: .; j_call: TRBJ2-7; v_call: TRBV9; d_call: .; cdr3_nt: TGTGCCAGCAGCGTAGCAGTCGCCACCTACGAGCAGTACTTC; cdr3_aa: CASSVAVATYEQYF
clone_size: .; j_call: TRBJ1-2; v_call: TRBV5-1; d_call: .; cdr3_nt: TGCGCCAGCAGCTTGGGAGAGGGATTCTTTGACTATGGCTACACCTTC; cdr3_aa: CASSLGEGFFDYGYTF
clone_size: .; j_call: TRBJ2-5; v_call: TRBV19; d_call: TRBD2; cdr3_nt: TGTGCCAGTAGTATAGGACTAGCCGTGACTAGAGAGACCCAGTACTTC; cdr3_aa: CASSIGLAVTRETQYF
clone_size: .; j_call: TRBJ1-3; v_call: TRBV30; d_call: .; cdr3_nt: TGTGCCAGAATGGACGACAGCTCTGGAAACACCATATATTTT; cdr3_aa: CARMDDSSGNTIYF
clone_size: .; j_call: TRBJ1-1; v_call: TRBV5-1; d_call: TRBD1; cdr3_nt: TGCGCCAGCAGCCTATATGGGACAGGGAGGACTGAAGCTTTCTTT; cdr3_aa: CASSLYGTGRTEAFF
clone_size: .; j_call: TRBJ2-1; v_call: TRBV10-3; d_call: .; cdr3_nt: TGTGCCATCAGTGGCGGTTCCGATGAGCAGTTCTTC; cdr3_aa: CAISGGSDEQFF